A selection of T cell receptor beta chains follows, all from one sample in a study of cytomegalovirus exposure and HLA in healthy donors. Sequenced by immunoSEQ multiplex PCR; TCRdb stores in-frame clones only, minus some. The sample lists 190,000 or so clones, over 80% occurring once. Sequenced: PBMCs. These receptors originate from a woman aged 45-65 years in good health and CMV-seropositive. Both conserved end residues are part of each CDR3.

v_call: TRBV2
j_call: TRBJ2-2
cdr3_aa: CASRPRGEGPTGELFF

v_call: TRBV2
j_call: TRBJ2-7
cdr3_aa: CASSIQGTSKENEQYF

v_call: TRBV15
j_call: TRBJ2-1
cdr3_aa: CATSRDLDSRKQFF

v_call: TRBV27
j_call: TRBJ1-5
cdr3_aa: CASGQGGQPQHF

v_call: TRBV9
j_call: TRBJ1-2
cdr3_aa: CASTLNEEGGYTF

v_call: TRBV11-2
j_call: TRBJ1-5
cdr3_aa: CASSATGISNQPQHF

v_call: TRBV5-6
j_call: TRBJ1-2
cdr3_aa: CASSSPGDGYTF

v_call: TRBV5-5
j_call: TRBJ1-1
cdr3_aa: CASSWQGGALGTEAFF

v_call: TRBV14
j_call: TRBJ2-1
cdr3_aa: CASSWEGSVQFF

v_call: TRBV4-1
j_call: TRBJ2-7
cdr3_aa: CASSPPGLGRLYEQYF

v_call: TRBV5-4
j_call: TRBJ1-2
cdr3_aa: CASSAPSTRGDGYTF

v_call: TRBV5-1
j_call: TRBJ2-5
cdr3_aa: CASSLDRAQETQYF

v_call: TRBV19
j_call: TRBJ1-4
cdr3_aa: CASSNSPGDKKLFF

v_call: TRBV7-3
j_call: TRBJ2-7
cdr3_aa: CSSSLIGGRTEEQYF

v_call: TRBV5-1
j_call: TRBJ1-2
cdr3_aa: CASSAGGLRYGYTF